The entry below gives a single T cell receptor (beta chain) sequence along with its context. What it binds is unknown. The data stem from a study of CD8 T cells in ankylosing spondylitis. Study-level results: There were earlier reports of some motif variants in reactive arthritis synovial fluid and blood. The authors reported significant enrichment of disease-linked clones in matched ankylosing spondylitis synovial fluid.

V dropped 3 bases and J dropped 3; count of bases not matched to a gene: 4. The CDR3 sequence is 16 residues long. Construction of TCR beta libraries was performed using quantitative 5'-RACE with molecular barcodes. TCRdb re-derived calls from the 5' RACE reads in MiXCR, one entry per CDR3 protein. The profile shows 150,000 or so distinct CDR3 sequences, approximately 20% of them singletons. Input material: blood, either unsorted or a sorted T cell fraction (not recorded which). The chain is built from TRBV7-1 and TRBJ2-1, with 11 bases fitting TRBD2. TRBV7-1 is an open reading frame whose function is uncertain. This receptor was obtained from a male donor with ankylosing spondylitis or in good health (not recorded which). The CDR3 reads CASSSRLAGIYNEQFF. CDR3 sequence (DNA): TGTGCCAGCAGCTCGAGACTAGCGGGGATCTACAATGAGCAGTTCTTC.